This T cell receptor beta chain appears in the sequencing data of a study of CD4 T cell repertoires in COVID-19. These memory T cells were uncultured and sequenced directly after ex vivo isolation. The junction had 6 bases not matched to a gene; V was cut back by 6 bases and J by 5 bases. CDR3 length: 13 amino acids. Germline CDR1 reads LNHDA; CDR2 reads SQIVND (reference sequence). The repertoire was sequenced with immunoSEQ multiplex PCR; TCRdb's copy has only in-frame clones and lacks some. The sample includes tens of thousands of clones, roughly 80% of them seen just once. General study findings and limits: SARS-CoV and/or HKU1 spike cultures shared between roughly 7 and 26% of SARS-CoV-2 clonotypes. Several top expanded SARS-CoV-2-reactive clonotypes were shared by two or three memory subsets.

On this clone: Its antigen is not known.

V is TRBV19 and J is TRBJ1-1; TRBD1 matches at 7 bases. Specimen: CD4+ T cells from peripheral blood, collected after recovery from COVID-19. This receptor was obtained from a human donor who had COVID-19. CDR3 region: CASRRKQGTEAFF. The CDR3 coding sequence is TGTGCCAGTAGGAGGAAACAGGGGACTGAAGCTTTCTTT.